The rows below give T cell receptor beta chains drawn from one sample of a study of blood T cell repertoires in COVID-19. Generated by immunoSEQ multiplex PCR, the TCRdb table keeps only in-frame clones and is missing some. The sample shows tens of thousands of clones, nearly 90% of them seen only once. The sample comprised peripheral blood. The receptors stem from a woman of 80 years or more with active or convalescent COVID-19. The CDR3 runs from the conserved cysteine through the conserved F or W. Each record gives: CDR3 DNA, CDR3 protein, V gene, CDR3 length, D gene, clone size, J gene. D genes are given only for firm matches. Clone size, where shown, is once, few, many, or a class for clones that have expanded.

cdr3_nt: TGTGCCAGCAGCTTGAGTCAGGGGGAATATGGCTACACCTTC
cdr3_aa: CASSLSQGEYGYTF
v_call: TRBV5-4
cdr3_length: 14
d_call: TRBD1
clone_size: -
j_call: TRBJ1-2

cdr3_nt: TGTGCCCTAACCCCCGCGACGGAGACTAACTATGGCTACACCTTC
cdr3_aa: CALTPATETNYGYTF
v_call: TRBV21-1
cdr3_length: 15
d_call: -
clone_size: -
j_call: TRBJ1-2

cdr3_nt: TGTGCCAGCAGTTACACCCGACAGGGTGCCTACGAGCAGTACTTC
cdr3_aa: CASSYTRQGAYEQYF
v_call: TRBV6-5
cdr3_length: 15
d_call: TRBD1
clone_size: -
j_call: TRBJ2-7

cdr3_nt: TGTGCCAGCAGCGTAGATGTGGTCGGTTCGGGGGGGCTGACTGAAGCTTTCTTT
cdr3_aa: CASSVDVVGSGGLTEAFF
v_call: TRBV9
cdr3_length: 18
d_call: -
clone_size: -
j_call: TRBJ1-1

cdr3_nt: TGTGCCAGCAGCCCCCCGGGTTATGAAAAACTGTTTTTT
cdr3_aa: CASSPPGYEKLFF
v_call: TRBV28
cdr3_length: 13
d_call: -
clone_size: -
j_call: TRBJ1-4

cdr3_nt: TGTGCCAGTAGTACCACAGCATCTAATGAAAAACTGTTTTTT
cdr3_aa: CASSTTASNEKLFF
v_call: TRBV19
cdr3_length: 14
d_call: -
clone_size: -
j_call: TRBJ1-4

cdr3_nt: TGTGCCAGCAGTGAATTCCCCCCGAAGGGGTACGAGCAGTACTTC
cdr3_aa: CASSEFPPKGYEQYF
v_call: TRBV2
cdr3_length: 15
d_call: -
clone_size: -
j_call: TRBJ2-7

cdr3_nt: TGTGCCAGCAGTACACAACAGGGGGGGGCCGGGGAGCTGTTTTTT
cdr3_aa: CASSTQQGGAGELFF
v_call: TRBV2
cdr3_length: 15
d_call: -
clone_size: -
j_call: TRBJ2-2

cdr3_nt: TGTGCCAGTAGTATACGTCCTACAGGGAATGCAGATACGCAGTATTTT
cdr3_aa: CASSIRPTGNADTQYF
v_call: TRBV19
cdr3_length: 16
d_call: -
clone_size: -
j_call: TRBJ2-3

cdr3_nt: TGTGCCAGTAGTATCCAGGGGGCTGAAAAACTGTTTTTT
cdr3_aa: CASSIQGAEKLFF
v_call: TRBV19
cdr3_length: 13
d_call: TRBD1
clone_size: -
j_call: TRBJ1-4

cdr3_nt: TGTGCCAGCAGCCGAGAGTTAGGGACAGGGGGCCATGGCTACACCTTC
cdr3_aa: CASSRELGTGGHGYTF
v_call: TRBV28
cdr3_length: 16
d_call: TRBD1
clone_size: -
j_call: TRBJ1-2

cdr3_nt: TGTGCCAGCAGCCGGGGGGACACCTCAGCTCTTTCACCCCTCCACTTT
cdr3_aa: CASSRGDTSALSPLHF
v_call: TRBV5-4
cdr3_length: 16
d_call: -
clone_size: -
j_call: TRBJ1-6

cdr3_nt: TGTGCCAGTAGTTTTATTCTGACAACTTACACTGAAGCTTTCTTT
cdr3_aa: CASSFILTTYTEAFF
v_call: TRBV19
cdr3_length: 15
d_call: -
clone_size: -
j_call: TRBJ1-1

cdr3_nt: TGTGCCAGCAGTGAAGCTGGGCAGGAATATAATTCACCCCTCCACTTT
cdr3_aa: CASSEAGQEYNSPLHF
v_call: TRBV2
cdr3_length: 16
d_call: -
clone_size: -
j_call: TRBJ1-6

cdr3_nt: TGTGCCAGCTCACCACCGAGTCCCTACGAGCAGTACTTC
cdr3_aa: CASSPPSPYEQYF
v_call: TRBV18
cdr3_length: 13
d_call: -
clone_size: -
j_call: TRBJ2-7

cdr3_nt: TGTGCCAGCAGCGAGACTAGCGGGTCAGATACGCAGTATTTT
cdr3_aa: CASSETSGSDTQYF
v_call: TRBV28
cdr3_length: 14
d_call: TRBD2
clone_size: -
j_call: TRBJ2-3

cdr3_nt: TGTGCCAGCACCCTAGCGGGAGCAGTCACAGATACGCAGTATTTT
cdr3_aa: CASTLAGAVTDTQYF
v_call: TRBV6-6
cdr3_length: 15
d_call: TRBD2
clone_size: -
j_call: TRBJ2-3

cdr3_nt: TGTGCTAGTGCCCCTGACACTAACTATGGCTACACCTTC
cdr3_aa: CASAPDTNYGYTF
v_call: TRBV12-5
cdr3_length: 13
d_call: -
clone_size: -
j_call: TRBJ1-2

cdr3_nt: TGTGCCAGCAGTTTATTTCCTAGCTCTGGAAACACCATATATTTT
cdr3_aa: CASSLFPSSGNTIYF
v_call: TRBV28
cdr3_length: 15
d_call: -
clone_size: -
j_call: TRBJ1-3

cdr3_nt: TGTGCCAGCAGCGTAGCACCACATACCGGGGAGCTGTTTTTT
cdr3_aa: CASSVAPHTGELFF
v_call: TRBV9
cdr3_length: 14
d_call: -
clone_size: -
j_call: TRBJ2-2

cdr3_nt: TGCGCCAGCAGCCAAGATTTACTCGGGGCGGGAGCAGCAGAGACCCAGTACTTC
cdr3_aa: CASSQDLLGAGAAETQYF
v_call: TRBV4-3
cdr3_length: 18
d_call: TRBD2
clone_size: once
j_call: TRBJ2-5

cdr3_nt: TGTGCCAGCAGCTGGCCGGGACAGGGATTCGGTGGCTACACCTTC
cdr3_aa: CASSWPGQGFGGYTF
v_call: TRBV5-6
cdr3_length: 15
d_call: TRBD1
clone_size: once
j_call: TRBJ1-2

cdr3_nt: TGTGCCAGTAGTAGTGGGTTAGGTAGCGGGAGGGCCTATGAGCAGTTCTTC
cdr3_aa: CASSSGLGSGRAYEQFF
v_call: TRBV19
cdr3_length: 17
d_call: TRBD2
clone_size: once
j_call: TRBJ2-1

cdr3_nt: TGTGCCAGCAGGCCCGCGTTCCGGGATTCACCCCTCCACTTT
cdr3_aa: CASRPAFRDSPLHF
v_call: TRBV27
cdr3_length: 14
d_call: -
clone_size: -
j_call: TRBJ1-6

cdr3_nt: TGTGCCAGCAGCCCCAGGACAGGGGGCCAAAAGCGCTTT
cdr3_aa: CASSPRTGGQKRF
v_call: TRBV14
cdr3_length: 13
d_call: TRBD1
clone_size: few
j_call: TRBJ1-6

cdr3_nt: TGTGCCAGCAGCGTGGGGCTAGCGTCAACCTACGAGCAGTACTTC
cdr3_aa: CASSVGLASTYEQYF
v_call: TRBV9
cdr3_length: 15
d_call: -
clone_size: -
j_call: TRBJ2-7

cdr3_nt: TGTGCCAGCAGTGGAGGACTAGCGGGAGCTGACACCGGGGAGCTGTTTTTT
cdr3_aa: CASSGGLAGADTGELFF
v_call: TRBV6-2/TRBV6-3
cdr3_length: 17
d_call: TRBD2
clone_size: -
j_call: TRBJ2-2

cdr3_nt: TGTGCCATCAACGGACAGGGTCAAGAGACCCAGTACTTC
cdr3_aa: CAINGQGQETQYF
v_call: TRBV10-3
cdr3_length: 13
d_call: TRBD1
clone_size: -
j_call: TRBJ2-5